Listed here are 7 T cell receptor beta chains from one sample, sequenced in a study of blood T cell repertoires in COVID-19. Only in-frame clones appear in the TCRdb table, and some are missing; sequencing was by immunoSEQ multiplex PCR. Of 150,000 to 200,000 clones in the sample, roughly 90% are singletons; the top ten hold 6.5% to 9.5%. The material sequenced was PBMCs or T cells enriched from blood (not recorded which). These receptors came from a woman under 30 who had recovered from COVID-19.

The CDR3 here is CASTTGGGGNTIYF. The CDR3 DNA sequence: TGTGCCAGCACCACAGGGGGAGGTGGAAACACCATATATTTT. The gene calls are TRBV3-1 (or the pseudogene TRBV3-2) and TRBJ1-3; TRBD1 matches 8 bases. Germline CDR1 is LGHDT and CDR2 is YNNKEL (reference sequence). V shed 7 bases, J shed 3 bases, and the junction held 5 bases outside the gene matches. The CDR3 extends over 14 amino acids.

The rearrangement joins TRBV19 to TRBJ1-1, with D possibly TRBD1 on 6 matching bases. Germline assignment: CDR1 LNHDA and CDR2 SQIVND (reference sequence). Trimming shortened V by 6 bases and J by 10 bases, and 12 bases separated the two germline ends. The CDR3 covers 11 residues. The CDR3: CASRGPRGAFF. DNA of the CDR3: TGTGCCAGTAGAGGTCCCAGGGGAGCTTTCTTT.

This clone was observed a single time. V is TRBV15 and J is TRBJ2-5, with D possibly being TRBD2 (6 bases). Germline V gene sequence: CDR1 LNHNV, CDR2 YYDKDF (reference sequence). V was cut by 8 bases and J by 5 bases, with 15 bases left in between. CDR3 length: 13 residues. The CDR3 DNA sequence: TGTGCCACCGGGTTAGAGGCGGGGGAGACCCAGTACTTC. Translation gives CATGLEAGETQYF.

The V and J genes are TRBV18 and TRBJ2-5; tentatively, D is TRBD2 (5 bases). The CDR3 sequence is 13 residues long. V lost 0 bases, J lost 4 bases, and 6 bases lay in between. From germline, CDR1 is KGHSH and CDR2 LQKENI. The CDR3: CASSPPAGETQYF. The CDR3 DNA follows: TGTGCCAGCTCACCACCGGCGGGAGAGACCCAGTACTTC. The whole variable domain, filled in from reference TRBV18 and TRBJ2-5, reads NAGVMQNPRHLVRRRGQEARLRCSPMKGHSHVYWYRQLPEEGLKFMVYLQKENIIDESGMPKERFSAEFPKEGPSILRIQQVVRGDSAAYFCASSPPAGETQYFGPGTRLLVL.

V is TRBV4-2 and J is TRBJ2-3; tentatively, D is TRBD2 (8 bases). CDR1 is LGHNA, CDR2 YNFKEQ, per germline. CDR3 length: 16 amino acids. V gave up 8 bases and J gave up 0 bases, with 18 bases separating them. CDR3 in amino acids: CASGAAGDSSTDTQYF. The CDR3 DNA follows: TGTGCCAGCGGGGCAGCGGGGGACAGTAGCACAGATACGCAGTATTTT.

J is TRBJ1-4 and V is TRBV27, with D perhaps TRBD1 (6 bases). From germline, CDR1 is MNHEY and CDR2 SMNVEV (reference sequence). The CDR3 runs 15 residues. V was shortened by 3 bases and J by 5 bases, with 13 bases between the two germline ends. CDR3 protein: CASSFGGRANEKLFF. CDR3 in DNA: TGTGCCAGCAGTTTTGGGGGCAGGGCCAATGAAAAACTGTTTTTT.

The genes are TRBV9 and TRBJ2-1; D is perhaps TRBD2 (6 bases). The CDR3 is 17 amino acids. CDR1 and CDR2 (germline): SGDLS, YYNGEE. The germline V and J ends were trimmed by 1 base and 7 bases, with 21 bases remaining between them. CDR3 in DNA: TGTGCCAGCAGCGTACGCCTCGGGGGAAACCCCGGTAATGAGCAGTTCTTC. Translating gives CASSVRLGGNPGNEQFF.